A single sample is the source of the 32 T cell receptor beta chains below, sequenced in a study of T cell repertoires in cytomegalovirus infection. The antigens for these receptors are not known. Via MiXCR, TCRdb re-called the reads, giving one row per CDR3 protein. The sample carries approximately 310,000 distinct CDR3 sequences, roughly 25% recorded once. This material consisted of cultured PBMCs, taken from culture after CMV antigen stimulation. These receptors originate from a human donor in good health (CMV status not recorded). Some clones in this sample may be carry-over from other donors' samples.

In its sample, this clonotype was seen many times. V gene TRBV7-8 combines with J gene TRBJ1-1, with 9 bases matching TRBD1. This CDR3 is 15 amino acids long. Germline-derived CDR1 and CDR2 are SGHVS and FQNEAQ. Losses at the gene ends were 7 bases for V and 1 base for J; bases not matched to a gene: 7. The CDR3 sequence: CASTTQGAANTEAFF. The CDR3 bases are TGTGCCAGCACCACACAGGGGGCAGCGAACACTGAAGCTTTCTTT.

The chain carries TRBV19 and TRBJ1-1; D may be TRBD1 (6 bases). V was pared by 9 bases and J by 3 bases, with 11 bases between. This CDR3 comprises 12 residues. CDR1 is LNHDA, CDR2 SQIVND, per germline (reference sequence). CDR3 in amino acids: CARYYRDTEAFF. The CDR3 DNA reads TGTGCCAGATACTACAGGGACACTGAAGCTTTCTTT.

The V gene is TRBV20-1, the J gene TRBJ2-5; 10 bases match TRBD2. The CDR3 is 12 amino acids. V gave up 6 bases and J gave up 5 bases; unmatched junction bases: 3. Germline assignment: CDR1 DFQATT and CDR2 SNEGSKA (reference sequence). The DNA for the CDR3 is TGCAGTGCCCTAGCGGGAGAGGAGACCCAGTACTTC. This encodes CSALAGEETQYF.

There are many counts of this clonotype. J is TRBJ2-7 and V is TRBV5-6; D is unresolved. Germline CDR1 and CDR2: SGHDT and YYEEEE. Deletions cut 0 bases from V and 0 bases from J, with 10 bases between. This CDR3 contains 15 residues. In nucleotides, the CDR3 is TGTGCCAGCAGCTTGGTGCAGGTGAGCTCCTACGAGCAGTACTTC. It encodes CASSLVQVSSYEQYF.

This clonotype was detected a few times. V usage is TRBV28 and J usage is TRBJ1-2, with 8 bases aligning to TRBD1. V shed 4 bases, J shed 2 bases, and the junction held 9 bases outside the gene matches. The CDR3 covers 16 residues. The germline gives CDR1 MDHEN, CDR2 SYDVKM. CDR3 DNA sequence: TGTGCCAGCAGTTCCGCCGGGACAGGCCCCAACTATGGCTACACCTTC. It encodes CASSSAGTGPNYGYTF.

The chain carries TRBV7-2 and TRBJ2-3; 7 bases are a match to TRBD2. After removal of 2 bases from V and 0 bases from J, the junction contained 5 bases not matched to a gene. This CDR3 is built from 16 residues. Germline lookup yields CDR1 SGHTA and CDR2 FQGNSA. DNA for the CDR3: TGTGCCAGCAGCTTACGGACTAGAGAAAGCACAGATACGCAGTATTTT. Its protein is CASSLRTRESTDTQYF.

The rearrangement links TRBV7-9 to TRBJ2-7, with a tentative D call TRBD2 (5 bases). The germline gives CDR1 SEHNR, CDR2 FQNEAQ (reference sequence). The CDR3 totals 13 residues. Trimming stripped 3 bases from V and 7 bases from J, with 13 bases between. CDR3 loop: CASSFYAAGEQYF. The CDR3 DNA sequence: TGTGCCAGCAGCTTCTATGCCGCGGGTGAGCAGTACTTC.

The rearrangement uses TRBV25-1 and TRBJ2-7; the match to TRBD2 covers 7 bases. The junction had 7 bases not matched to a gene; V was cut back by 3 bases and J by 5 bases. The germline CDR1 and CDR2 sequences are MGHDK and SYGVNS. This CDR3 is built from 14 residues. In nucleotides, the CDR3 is TGTGCCAGCAGTGAGGGGGGACTAATCCACGAGCAGTACTTC. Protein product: CASSEGGLIHEQYF.

Here the CDR3 DNA reads TGTGCCAGTAGTGAAGCCAGCACAGATACGCAGTATTTT. Its translation: CASSEASTDTQYF. This sequence joins TRBV19 and TRBJ2-3; D is uncertain. The germline V gene encodes CDR1 LNHDA and CDR2 SQIVND (reference sequence). This CDR3 has 13 amino acids. Trimming left V 5 bases short and J 0 bases short, with 6 bases between.

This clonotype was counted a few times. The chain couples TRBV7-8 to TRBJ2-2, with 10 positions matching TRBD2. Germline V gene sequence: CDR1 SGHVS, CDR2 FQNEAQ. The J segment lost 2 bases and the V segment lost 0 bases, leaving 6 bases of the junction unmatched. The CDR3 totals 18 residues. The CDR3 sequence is CASSLALWTSGNTGELFF. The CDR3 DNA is TGTGCCAGCAGCTTAGCGCTGTGGACTAGCGGAAACACCGGGGAGCTGTTTTTT.

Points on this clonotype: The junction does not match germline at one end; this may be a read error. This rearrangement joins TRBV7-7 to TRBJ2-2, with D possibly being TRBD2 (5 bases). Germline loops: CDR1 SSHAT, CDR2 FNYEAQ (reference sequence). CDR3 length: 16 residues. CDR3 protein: CASSLALWPDTGELFF. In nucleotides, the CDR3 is TGTGCTAGCAGCTTAGCGCTCTGGCCAGACACCGGGGAGCTGTTTTTT.

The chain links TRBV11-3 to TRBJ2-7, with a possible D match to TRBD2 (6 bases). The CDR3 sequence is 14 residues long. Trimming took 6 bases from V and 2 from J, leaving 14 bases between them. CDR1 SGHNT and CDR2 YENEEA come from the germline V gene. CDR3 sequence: CASSLGGRTYEQYF. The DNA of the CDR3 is TGTGCCAGCAGTTTGGGGGGACGGACCTACGAGCAGTACTTC.

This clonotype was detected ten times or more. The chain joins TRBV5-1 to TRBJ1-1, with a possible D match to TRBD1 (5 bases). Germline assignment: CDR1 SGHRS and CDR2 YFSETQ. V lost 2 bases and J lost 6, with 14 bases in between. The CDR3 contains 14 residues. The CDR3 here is CASSLTGPRAEAFF. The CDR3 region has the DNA TGCGCCAGCAGCTTAACAGGCCCAAGGGCTGAAGCTTTCTTT.

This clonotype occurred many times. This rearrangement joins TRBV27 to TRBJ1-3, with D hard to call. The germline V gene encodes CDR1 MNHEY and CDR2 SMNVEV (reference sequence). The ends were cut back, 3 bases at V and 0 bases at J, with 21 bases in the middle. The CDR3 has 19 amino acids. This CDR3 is CASSFTPPRAEPSGNTIYF. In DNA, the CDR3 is TGTGCCAGCAGTTTTACCCCTCCGAGGGCAGAACCCTCTGGAAACACCATATATTTT.

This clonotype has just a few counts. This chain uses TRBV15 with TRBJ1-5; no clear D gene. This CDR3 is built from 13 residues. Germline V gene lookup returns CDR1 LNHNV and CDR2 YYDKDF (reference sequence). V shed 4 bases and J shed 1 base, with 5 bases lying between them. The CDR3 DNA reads TGTGCCACCAGCAAGCGAAGCAATCAGCCCCAGCATTTT. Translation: CATSKRSNQPQHF.

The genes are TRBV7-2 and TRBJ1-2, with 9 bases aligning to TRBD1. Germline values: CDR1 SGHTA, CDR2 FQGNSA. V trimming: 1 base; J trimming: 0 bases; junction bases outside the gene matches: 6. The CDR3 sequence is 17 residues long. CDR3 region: CASSLVRGTGTNYGYTF. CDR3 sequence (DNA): TGTGCCAGCAGCTTAGTCCGAGGGACAGGGACTAACTATGGCTACACCTTC.

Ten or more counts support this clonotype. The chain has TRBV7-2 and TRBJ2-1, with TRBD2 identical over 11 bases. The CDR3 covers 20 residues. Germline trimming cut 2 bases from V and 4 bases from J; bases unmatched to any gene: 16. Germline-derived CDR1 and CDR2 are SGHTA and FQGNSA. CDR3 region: CASSLPQSRLAGRTYNEQFF. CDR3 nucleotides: TGTGCCAGCAGCTTACCCCAATCCCGACTAGCGGGACGCACTTACAATGAGCAGTTCTTC.

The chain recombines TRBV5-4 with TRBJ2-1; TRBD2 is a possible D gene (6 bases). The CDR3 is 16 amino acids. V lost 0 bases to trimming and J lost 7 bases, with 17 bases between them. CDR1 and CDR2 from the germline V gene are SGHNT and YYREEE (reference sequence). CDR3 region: CASSLGWQGGWNEQFF. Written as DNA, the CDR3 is TGTGCCAGCAGCTTGGGTTGGCAGGGAGGTTGGAATGAGCAGTTCTTC.

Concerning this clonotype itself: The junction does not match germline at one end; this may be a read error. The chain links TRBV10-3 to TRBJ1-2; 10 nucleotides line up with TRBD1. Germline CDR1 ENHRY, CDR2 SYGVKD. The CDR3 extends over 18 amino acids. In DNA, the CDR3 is TGTGCCATCAGTGACAGGTTGGCGACAGGGGGCAACAGCTATGGCGACACCTTC. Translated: CAISDRLATGGNSYGDTF.

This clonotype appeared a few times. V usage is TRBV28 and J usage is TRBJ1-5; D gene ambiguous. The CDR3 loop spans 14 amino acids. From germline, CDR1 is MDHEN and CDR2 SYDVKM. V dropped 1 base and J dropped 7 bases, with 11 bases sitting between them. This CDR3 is CASSLSGEWQPQHF. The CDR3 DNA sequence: TGTGCCAGCAGTTTATCGGGAGAGTGGCAGCCCCAGCATTTT. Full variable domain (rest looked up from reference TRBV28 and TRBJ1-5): DVKVTQSSRYLVKRTGEKVFLECVQDMDHENMFWYRQDPGLGLRLIYFSYDVKMKEKGDIPEGYSVSREKKERFSLILESASTNQTSMYLCASSLSGEWQPQHFGDGTRLSIL.

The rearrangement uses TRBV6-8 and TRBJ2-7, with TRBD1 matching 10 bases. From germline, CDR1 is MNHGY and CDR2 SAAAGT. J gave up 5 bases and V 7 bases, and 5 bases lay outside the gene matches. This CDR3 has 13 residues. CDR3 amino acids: CASNRGQGNEQYF. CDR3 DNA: TGTGCCAGCAACCGGGGACAGGGGAACGAGCAGTACTTC.

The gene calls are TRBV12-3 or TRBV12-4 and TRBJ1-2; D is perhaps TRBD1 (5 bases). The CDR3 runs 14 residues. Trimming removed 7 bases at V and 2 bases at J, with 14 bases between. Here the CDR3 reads CASNPEGRNYGYTF. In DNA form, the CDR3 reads TGTGCCAGCAATCCTGAGGGGAGAAACTATGGCTACACCTTC.

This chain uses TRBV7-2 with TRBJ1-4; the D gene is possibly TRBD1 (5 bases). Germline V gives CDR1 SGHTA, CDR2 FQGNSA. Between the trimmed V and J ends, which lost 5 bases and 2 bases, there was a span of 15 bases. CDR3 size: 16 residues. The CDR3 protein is CASSPGRSVTNEKLFF. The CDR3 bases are TGTGCCAGCAGCCCAGGGCGCAGTGTGACTAATGAAAAACTGTTTTTT.

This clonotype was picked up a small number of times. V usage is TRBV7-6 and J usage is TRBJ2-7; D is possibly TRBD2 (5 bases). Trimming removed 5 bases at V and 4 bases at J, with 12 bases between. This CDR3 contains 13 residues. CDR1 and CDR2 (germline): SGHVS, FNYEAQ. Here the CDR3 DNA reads TGTGCCAGCAGCACGACTACAAATTACGAGCAGTACTTC. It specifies CASSTTTNYEQYF.

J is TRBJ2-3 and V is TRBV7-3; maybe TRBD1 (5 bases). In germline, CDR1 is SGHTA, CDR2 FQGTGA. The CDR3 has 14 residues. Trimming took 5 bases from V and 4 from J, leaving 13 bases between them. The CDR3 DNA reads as TGTGCCAGCAGCCCTCATGGACACTCAGATACGCAGTATTTT. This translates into CASSPHGHSDTQYF.

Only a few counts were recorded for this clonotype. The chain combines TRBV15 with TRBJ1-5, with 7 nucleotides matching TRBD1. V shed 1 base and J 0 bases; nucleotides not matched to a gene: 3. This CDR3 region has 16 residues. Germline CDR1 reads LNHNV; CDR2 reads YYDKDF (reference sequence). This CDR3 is CATSRVGTASNQPQHF. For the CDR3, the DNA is TGTGCCACCAGCAGAGTGGGGACAGCTAGCAATCAGCCCCAGCATTTT. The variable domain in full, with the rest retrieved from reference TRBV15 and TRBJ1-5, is DAMVIQNPRYQVTQFGKPVTLSCSQTLNHNVMYWYQQKSSQAPKLLFHYYDKDFNNEADTPDNFQSRRPNTSFCFLDIRSPGLGDTAMYLCATSRVGTASNQPQHFGDGTRLSIL.

This chain's CDR3 is CASSMYSSGNTIYF. The CDR3 bases are TGTGCCAGTAGTATGTACAGCTCTGGAAACACCATATATTTT. This chain uses TRBV19 with TRBJ1-3; D not certain. The V end was cut by 3 bases, the J end by 0 bases, with 6 bases between. The CDR3 sequence is 14 residues long. Per the germline V gene, CDR1 is LNHDA and CDR2 is SQIVND (reference sequence).

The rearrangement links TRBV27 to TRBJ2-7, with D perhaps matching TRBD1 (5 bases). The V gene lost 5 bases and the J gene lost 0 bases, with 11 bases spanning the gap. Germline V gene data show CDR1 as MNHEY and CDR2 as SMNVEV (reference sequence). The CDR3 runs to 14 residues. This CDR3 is CASSARQPSYEQYF. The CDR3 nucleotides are TGTGCCAGCAGTGCCAGACAGCCCTCCTACGAGCAGTACTTC.

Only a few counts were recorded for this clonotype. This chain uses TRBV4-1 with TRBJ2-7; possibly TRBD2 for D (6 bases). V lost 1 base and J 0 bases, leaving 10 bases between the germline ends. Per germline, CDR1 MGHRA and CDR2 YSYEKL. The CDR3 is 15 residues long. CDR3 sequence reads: CASSQGAGRSYEQYF. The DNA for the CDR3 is TGCGCCAGCAGCCAAGGAGCGGGCCGCTCCTACGAGCAGTACTTC.

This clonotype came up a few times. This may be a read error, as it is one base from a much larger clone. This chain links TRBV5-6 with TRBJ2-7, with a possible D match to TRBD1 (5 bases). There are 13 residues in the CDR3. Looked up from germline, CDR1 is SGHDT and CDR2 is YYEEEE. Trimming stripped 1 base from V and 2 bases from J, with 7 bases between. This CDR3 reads CASSLQGTYEQYF. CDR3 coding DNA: TGTGCCAGCAGCTTGCAGGGAACCTACGAGCAGTACTTC.

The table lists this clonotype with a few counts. In DNA, the CDR3 is TGTGCCAGCAGTGAGTCCTACGAGCAGTACGTC. As protein: CASSESYEQYV. V and J are TRBV6-1 and TRBJ2-7; D remains unclear. V was cut by 3 bases and J by 1 base, with 1 base left in between. This CDR3 has 11 amino acids. CDR1 is MNHNS, CDR2 SASEGT, per germline.

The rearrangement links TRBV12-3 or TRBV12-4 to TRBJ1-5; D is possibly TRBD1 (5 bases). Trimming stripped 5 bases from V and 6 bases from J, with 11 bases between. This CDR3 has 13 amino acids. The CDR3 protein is CASSPQGPQPQHF. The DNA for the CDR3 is TGTGCCAGCAGTCCTCAGGGTCCTCAGCCCCAGCATTTT.